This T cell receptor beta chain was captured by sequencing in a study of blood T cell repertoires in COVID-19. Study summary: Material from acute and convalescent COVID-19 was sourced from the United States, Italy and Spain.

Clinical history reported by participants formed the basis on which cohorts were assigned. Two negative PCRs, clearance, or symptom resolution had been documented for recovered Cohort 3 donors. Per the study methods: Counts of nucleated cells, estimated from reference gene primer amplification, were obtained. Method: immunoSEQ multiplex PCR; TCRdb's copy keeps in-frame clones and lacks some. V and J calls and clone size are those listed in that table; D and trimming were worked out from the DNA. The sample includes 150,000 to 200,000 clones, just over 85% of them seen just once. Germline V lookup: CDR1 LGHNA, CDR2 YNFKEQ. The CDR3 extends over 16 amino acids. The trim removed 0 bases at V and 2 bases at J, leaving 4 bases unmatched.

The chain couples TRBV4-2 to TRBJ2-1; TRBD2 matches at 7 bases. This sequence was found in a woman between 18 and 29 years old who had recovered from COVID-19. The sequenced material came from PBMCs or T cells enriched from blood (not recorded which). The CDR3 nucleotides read TGTGCCAGCAGCCAAGATTTACGGGGGGCCTACAATGAGCAGTTCTTC. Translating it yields CASSQDLRGAYNEQFF.